This TCR beta chain was sequenced for a study of graft-versus-host responses after intestinal transplantation. Whole-study context: All recipients were transplanted with multivisceral, liver-intestinal, or isolated intestinal grafts. Recipients were all induced with anti-thymocyte globulin, then given tacrolimus and steroids for about three years.

Trimming removed 3 bases at V and 0 bases at J, with 13 bases between. This CDR3 is 16 amino acids long. CDR1 is SGHNT and CDR2 is YYREEE in the germline V gene (reference sequence). Clones were read by immunoSEQ multiplex PCR, and TCRdb kept only the in-frame ones, dropping some. This sample carries 80,000 to 90,000 clones, around nine tenths of them seen once, and the ten largest clones take about 0.3%. A remark on this clone: Its specificity is not known.

Notes on the study in general: Maximum circulating GvH clone levels tracked with early post-transplant HvG decreases. Recipient-marrow GvH clones were detected, some having first appeared in ileum or blood.

The chain links TRBV5-4 to TRBJ2-1; D tentatively reads TRBD1 or TRBD2 (5 bases each). The source of this sequence is a human donor who received an intestinal transplant. The sample was unstimulated CD4+ T cells sorted from spleen or lymph node cells, taken before intestinal transplant. The chain's CDR3 is CASSSPGAGSYNEQFF. CDR3 DNA: TGTGCCAGCAGCTCTCCCGGGGCCGGCTCCTACAATGAGCAGTTCTTC.